This TCR beta chain was sequenced during a study of CD8 T cells in ankylosing spondylitis. Study-level results: For ankylosing spondylitis blood, a TCR beta motif of about eight highly homologous variants appeared characteristic. Significant enrichment of disease-linked clones was reported in matched ankylosing spondylitis synovial fluid.

This CDR3 region has 13 residues. V lost 5 bases and J 6 bases, leaving 14 bases between the germline ends. This clonotype has ten or more counts. Its antigen is currently unknown. MiXCR, applied by TCRdb to the 5' RACE reads, yields one record per CDR3 protein. The sample shows some 140,000 distinct CDR3 sequences, 6% to 8.5% of them seen only once. Sequencing used blood, either unsorted or a sorted T cell fraction (not recorded which). The clonotype was recovered from a female donor with ankylosing spondylitis or in good health (not recorded which). The chain links TRBV12-3 or TRBV12-4 to TRBJ2-7, with unresolved D. CDR3 loop: CASSPSTLGEQYF. The CDR3 nucleotides are TGTGCCAGCAGTCCCAGCACCCTGGGCGAGCAGTACTTC.